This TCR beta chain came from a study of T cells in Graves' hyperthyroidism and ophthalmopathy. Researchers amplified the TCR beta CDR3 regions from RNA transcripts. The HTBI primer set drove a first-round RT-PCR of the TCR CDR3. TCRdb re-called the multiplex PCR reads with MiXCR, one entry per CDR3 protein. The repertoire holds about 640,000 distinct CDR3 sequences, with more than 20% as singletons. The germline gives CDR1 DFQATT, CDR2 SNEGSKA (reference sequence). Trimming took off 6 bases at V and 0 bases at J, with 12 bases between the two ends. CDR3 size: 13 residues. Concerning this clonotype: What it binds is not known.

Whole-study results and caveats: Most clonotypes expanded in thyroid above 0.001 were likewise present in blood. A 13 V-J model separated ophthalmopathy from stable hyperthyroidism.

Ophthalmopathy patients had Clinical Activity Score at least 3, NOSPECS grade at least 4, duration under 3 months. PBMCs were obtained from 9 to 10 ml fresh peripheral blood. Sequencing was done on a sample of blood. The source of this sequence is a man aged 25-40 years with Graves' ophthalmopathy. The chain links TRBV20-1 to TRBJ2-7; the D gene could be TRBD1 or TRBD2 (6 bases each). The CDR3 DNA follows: TGCAGTGCGGCGGGACATAGCTCCTACGAGCAGTACTTC. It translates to CSAAGHSSYEQYF.